Below, one T cell receptor (beta chain) is given with its context. The V end was cut by 3 bases, the J end by 4 bases, with 12 bases between. Germline V gene sequence: CDR1 KGHSH, CDR2 LQKENI. The CDR3 spans 14 residues. The sample belongs to a study of blood T cells in healthy people across ages. A J-beta primer mix and a sample-barcoded 5' primer were used in a second PCR of roughly 6 to 11 cycles. TCRdb called the 5' RACE reads again in MiXCR, with one record for every CDR3 protein. The sample lists roughly 790,000 distinct CDR3 sequences; roughly 44% were seen once. The sequence was obtained from a woman between 55 and 75 years old in good health. V and J are TRBV18 and TRBJ1-2; the D gene is possibly TRBD1 (5 bases). The sequenced sample was blood. The DNA of the CDR3 is TGTGCCAGCTCACCTTCGACAGCTTCCTATGGCTACACCTTC. Translated: CASSPSTASYGYTF.